This T cell receptor (beta chain) is from a study of PD-1 blockade in classical Hodgkin lymphoma. On the study more broadly: Each patient was given nivolumab 3 mg/kg through a vein every 2 weeks. Notes on the study in general: Relapsed/refractory patients reportedly had the lowest baseline TCR diversity, below newly diagnosed patients, who were below healthy donors. Lower baseline TCR diversity marked trial partial responders and progressors.

Worth noting for this clone: The antigen is not known.

Every patient was affected by relapse after autologous stem cell transplantation, while exposure to brentuximab vedotin was not uniform. Relapsed/refractory classical Hodgkin lymphoma patients had complete, partial or progressive responses. Trimming stripped 6 bases from V and 6 bases from J, with 15 bases between. Germline assignment: CDR1 MNHEY and CDR2 SMNVEV (reference sequence). The CDR3 contains 14 residues. The table came from immunoSEQ multiplex PCR; TCRdb's copy has only in-frame clones and leaves some out. The sample includes 100,000 to 130,000 clones, 80% to 90% seen only once; the top ten take nearly 20%.

This clonotype was obtained from a human donor with classical Hodgkin lymphoma. The sequencing used peripheral blood mononuclear cells (PBMCs), collected before the second cycle of nivolumab. The genes are TRBV27 and TRBJ2-1; D remains ambiguous. The CDR3 coding sequence is TGTGCCAGCAGGAACCTGAGAGGCAGCAATGAGCAGTTCTTC. It yields the protein CASRNLRGSNEQFF.